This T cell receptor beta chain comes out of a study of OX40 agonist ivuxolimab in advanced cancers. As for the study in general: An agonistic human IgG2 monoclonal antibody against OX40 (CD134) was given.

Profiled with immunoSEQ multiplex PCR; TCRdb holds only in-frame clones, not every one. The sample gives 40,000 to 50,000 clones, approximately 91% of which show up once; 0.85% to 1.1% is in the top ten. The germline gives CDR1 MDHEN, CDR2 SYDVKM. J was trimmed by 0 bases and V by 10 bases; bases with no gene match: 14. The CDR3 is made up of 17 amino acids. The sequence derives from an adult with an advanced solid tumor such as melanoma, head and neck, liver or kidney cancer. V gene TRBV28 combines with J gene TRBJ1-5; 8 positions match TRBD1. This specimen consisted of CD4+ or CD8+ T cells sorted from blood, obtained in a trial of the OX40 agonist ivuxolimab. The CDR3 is CATNEDRGPYSNQPQHF. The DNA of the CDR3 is TGTGCCACCAACGAAGACAGGGGACCATATAGCAATCAGCCCCAGCATTTT.